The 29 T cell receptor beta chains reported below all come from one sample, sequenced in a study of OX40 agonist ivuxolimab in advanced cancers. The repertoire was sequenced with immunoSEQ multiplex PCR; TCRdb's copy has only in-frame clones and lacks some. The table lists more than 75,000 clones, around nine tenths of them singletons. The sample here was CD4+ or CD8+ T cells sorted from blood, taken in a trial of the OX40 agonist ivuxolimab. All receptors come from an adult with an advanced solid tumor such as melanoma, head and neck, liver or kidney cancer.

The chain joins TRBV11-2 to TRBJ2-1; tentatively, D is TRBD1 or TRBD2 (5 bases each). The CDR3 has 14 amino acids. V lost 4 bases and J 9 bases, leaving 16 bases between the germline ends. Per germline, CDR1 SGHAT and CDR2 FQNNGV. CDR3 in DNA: TGTGCCAGCAGCTCCCTCACCAAGAGGGGTGAGCAGTTCTTC. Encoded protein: CASSSLTKRGEQFF.

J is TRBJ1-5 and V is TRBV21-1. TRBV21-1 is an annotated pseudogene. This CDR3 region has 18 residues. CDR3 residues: CASRSLLPLRREYQPQHF. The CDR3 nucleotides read TGTGCCAGCCGTTCACTCCTCCCTTTGCGCAGGGAGTATCAGCCCCAGCATTTT.

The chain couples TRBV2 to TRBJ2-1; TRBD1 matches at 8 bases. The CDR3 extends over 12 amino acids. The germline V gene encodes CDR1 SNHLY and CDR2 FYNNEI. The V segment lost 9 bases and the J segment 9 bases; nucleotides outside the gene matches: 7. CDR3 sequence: CASSYRGSEQFF. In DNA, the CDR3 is TGTGCCAGTTCCTACAGGGGGAGTGAGCAGTTCTTC.

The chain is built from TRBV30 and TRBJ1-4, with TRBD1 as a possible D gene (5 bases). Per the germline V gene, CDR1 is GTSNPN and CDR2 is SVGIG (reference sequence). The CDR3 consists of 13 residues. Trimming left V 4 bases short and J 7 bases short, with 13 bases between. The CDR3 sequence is CAWTRRGSEKLFF. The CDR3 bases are TGTGCCTGGACCAGAAGGGGAAGTGAAAAACTGTTTTTT.

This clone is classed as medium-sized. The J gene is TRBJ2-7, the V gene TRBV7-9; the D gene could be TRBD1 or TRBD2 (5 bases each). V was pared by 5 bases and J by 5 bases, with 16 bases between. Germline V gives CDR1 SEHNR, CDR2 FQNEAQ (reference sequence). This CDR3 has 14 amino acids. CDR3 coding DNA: TGTGCCAGCAGCCCTAGACAGAGGGTAGACGAGCAGTACTTC. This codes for CASSPRQRVDEQYF.

DNA of the CDR3: TGCAGCGTTGAAGATGGGAGGAGGACTGAAGCTTTCTTT. As protein: CSVEDGRRTEAFF. This rearrangement joins TRBV29-1 to TRBJ1-1, with no clear D. The CDR3 totals 13 residues. The V gene lost 0 bases and the J gene lost 5 bases, with 10 bases spanning the gap. CDR1 and CDR2 (germline): SQVTM, ANQGSEA. Full variable domain (missing parts from reference TRBV29-1 and TRBJ1-1): SAVISQKPSRDICQRGTSLTIQCQVDSQVTMMFWYRQQPGQSLTLIATANQGSEATYESGFVIDKFPISRPNLTFSTLTVSNMSPEDSSIYLCSVEDGRRTEAFFGQGTRLTVV.

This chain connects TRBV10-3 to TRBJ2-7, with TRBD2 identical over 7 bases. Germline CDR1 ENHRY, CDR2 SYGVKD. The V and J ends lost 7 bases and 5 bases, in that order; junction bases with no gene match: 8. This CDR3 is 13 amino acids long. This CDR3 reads CAITGTAGDEQYF. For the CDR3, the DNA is TGTGCCATCACCGGGACGGCGGGGGACGAGCAGTACTTC.

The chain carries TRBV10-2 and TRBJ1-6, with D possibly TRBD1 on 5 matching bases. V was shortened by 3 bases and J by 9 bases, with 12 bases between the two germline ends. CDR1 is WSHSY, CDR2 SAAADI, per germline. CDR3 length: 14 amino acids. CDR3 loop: CASSETQGGSPLHF. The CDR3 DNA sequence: TGCGCCAGCAGTGAAACCCAGGGAGGTTCACCCCTCCACTTT.

The CDR3 nucleotides are TGTGCCAGTAGTTCCCAAGGCAGGGCCAGCAATCAGCCCCAGCATTTT. Protein: CASSSQGRASNQPQHF. The V and J genes are TRBV19 and TRBJ1-5; D perhaps matches TRBD1 (5 bases). The V gene's germline CDR1 is LNHDA and CDR2 SQIVND (reference sequence). The CDR3 length is 16 residues. The V gene lost 5 bases and the J gene lost 1 base, with 15 bases spanning the gap.

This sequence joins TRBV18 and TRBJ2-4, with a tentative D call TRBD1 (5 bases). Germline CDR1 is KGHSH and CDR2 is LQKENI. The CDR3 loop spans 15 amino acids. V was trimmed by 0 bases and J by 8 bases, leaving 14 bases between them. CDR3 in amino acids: CASSPPTAGRDIQYF. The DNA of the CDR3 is TGTGCCAGCTCACCACCGACGGCAGGCAGGGACATTCAGTACTTC.

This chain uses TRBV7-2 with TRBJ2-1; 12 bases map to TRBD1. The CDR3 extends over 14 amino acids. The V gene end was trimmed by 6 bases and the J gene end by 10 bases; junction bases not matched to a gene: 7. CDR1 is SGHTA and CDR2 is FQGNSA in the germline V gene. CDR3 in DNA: TGTGCCAGCAGTTCCGGGACAGGGGGCTTGGAGCAGTTCTTC. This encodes CASSSGTGGLEQFF. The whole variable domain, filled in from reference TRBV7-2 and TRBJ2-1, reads GAGVSQSPSNKVTEKGKDVELRCDPISGHTALYWYRQSLGQGLEFLIYFQGNSAPDKSGLPSDRFSAERTGGSVSTLTIQRTQQEDSAVYLCASSSGTGGLEQFFGPGTRLTVL.

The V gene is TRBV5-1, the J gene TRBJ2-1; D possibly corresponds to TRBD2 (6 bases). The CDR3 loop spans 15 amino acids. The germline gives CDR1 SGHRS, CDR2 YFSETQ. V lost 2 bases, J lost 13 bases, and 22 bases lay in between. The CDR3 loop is CASSLREAELVSQFF. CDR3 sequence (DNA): TGCGCCAGCAGCTTAAGGGAGGCCGAATTAGTGAGTCAGTTCTTC.

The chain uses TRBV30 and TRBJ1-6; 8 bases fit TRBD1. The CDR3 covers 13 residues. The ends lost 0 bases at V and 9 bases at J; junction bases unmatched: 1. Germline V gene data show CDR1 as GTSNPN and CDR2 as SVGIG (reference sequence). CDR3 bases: TGTGCCTGGAGTGTAACAGGGGGTTCACCCCTCCACTTT. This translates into CAWSVTGGSPLHF.

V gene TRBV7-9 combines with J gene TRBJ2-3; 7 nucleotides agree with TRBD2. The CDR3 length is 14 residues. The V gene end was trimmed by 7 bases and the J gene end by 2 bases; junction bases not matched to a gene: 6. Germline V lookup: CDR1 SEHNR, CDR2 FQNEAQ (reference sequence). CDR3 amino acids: CASTISGVTDTQYF. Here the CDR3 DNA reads TGTGCCAGCACCATCAGCGGGGTCACAGATACGCAGTATTTT.

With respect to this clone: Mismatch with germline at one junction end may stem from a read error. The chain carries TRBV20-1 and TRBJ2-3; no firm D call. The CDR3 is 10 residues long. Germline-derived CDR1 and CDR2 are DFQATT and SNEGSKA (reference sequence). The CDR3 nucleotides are TGCAGTGCTAGCATAGATACGCAGTATTTT. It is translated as CSASIDTQYF.

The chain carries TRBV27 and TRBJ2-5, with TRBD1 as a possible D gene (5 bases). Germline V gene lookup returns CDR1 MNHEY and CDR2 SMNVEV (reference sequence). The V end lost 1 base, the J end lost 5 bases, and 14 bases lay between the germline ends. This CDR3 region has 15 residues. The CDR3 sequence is CASSLFGAPGETQYF. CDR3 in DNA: TGTGCCAGCAGTTTATTTGGGGCCCCTGGGGAGACCCAGTACTTC.

CDR3 DNA sequence: TGTGCCAGCAGCTCCCGAGGGACAGGGAGCTCTGGAAACACCATATATTTT. Protein sequence: CASSSRGTGSSGNTIYF. V and J are TRBV7-2 and TRBJ1-3; 9 bases match TRBD1. CDR1 and CDR2 (germline): SGHTA, FQGNSA. Trimming cost V 4 bases and J 0 bases; bases outside gene matches: 7. This CDR3 comprises 17 residues.

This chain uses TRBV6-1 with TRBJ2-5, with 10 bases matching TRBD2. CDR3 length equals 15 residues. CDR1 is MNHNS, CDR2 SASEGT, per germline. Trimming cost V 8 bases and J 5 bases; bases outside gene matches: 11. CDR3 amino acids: CASAPISGRGETQYF. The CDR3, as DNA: TGTGCCAGCGCCCCAATCAGCGGGAGGGGCGAGACCCAGTACTTC.

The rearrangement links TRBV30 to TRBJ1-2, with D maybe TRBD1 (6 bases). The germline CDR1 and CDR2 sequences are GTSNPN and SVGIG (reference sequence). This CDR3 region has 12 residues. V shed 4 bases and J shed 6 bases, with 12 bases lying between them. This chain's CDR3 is CAWNREVHGYTF. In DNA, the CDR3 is TGTGCCTGGAACAGGGAGGTTCATGGCTACACCTTC.

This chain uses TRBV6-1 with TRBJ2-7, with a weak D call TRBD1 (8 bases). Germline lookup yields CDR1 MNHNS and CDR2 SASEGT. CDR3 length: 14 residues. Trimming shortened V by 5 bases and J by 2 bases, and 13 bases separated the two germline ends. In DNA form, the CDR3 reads TGTGCCAGCAGTCGACAGGGGACTACCTACGAGCAGTACGTC. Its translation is CASSRQGTTYEQYV.

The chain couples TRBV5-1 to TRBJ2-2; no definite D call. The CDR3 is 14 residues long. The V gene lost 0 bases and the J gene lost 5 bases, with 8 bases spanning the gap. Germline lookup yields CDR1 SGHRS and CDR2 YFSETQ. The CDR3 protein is CASSLEYGTGELFF. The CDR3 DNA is TGCGCCAGCAGCTTGGAGTACGGGACCGGGGAGCTGTTTTTT.

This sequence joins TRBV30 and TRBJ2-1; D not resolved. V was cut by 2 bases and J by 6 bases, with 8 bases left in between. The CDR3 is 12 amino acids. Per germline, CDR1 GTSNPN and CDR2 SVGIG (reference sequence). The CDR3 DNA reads TGTGCCTGGAGTCCCTCGGCCAATGAGCAGTTCTTC. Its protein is CAWSPSANEQFF.

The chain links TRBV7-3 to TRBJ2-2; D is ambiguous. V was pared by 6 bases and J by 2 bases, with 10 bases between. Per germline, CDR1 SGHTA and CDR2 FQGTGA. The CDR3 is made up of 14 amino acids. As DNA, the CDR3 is TGTGCCAGCAGATCGGGTTCTAACACCGGGGAGCTGTTTTTT. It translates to CASRSGSNTGELFF.

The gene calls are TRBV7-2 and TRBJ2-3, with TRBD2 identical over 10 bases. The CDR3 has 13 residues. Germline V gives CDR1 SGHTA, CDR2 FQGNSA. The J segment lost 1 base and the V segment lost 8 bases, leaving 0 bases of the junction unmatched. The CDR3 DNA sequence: TGTGCCAGCCTAGCGGGGGGCACAGATACGCAGTATTTT. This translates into CASLAGGTDTQYF.

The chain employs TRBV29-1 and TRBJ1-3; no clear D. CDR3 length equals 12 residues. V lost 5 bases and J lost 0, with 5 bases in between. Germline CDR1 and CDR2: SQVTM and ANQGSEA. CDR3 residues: CSVRSSGNTIYF. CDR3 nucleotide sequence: TGCAGCGTTCGGAGCTCTGGAAACACCATATATTTT.

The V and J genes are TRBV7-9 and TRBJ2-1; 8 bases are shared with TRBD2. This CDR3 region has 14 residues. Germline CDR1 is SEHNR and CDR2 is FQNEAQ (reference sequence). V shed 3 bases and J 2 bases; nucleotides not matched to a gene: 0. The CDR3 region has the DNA TGTGCCAGCAGCTTGGGACTAGCCTACAATGAGCAGTTCTTC. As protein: CASSLGLAYNEQFF.

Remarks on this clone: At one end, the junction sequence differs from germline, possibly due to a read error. DNA of the CDR3: TGTGCCAGCACTGAAGTTGTTTTTAACTATGGCTACACCTTC. Translating it yields CASTEVVFNYGYTF. The chain is built from TRBV2 and TRBJ1-2; D remains ambiguous. This CDR3 is 14 amino acids long. CDR1 is SNHLY, CDR2 FYNNEI, per germline.

The CDR3: CASSNTGGSYNEQFF. The CDR3 nucleotides read TGTGCCAGCAGTAACACAGGGGGCTCCTACAATGAGCAGTTCTTC. V and J are TRBV6-1 and TRBJ2-1, with 8 bases identical to TRBD1. Trimming took 5 bases from V and 0 from J; bases not matched to a gene: 3. The CDR3 covers 15 residues. The germline V gene encodes CDR1 MNHNS and CDR2 SASEGT.

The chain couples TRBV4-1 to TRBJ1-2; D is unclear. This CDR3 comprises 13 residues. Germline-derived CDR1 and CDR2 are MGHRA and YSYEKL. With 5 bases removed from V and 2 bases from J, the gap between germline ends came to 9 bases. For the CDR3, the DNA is TGCGCCAGCAGCTTAGAAGGGAACTATGGCTACACCTTC. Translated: CASSLEGNYGYTF.